These 21 T cell receptor beta chains share one sample of origin, sequenced in a study of identifying expanded T cells in peripheral blood. This table comes from immunoSEQ multiplex PCR, and its TCRdb copy is limited to in-frame clones, with some not included. The sample holds some 95,000 clones, 70% to 90% seen once. Input material: blood. Source of these receptors: a person between 18 and 75 years old in good health.

The chain carries TRBV29-1 and TRBJ2-1; possibly TRBD1 or TRBD2 for D (6 bases each). The germline CDR1 and CDR2 sequences are SQVTM and ANQGSEA. The ends were cut back, 7 bases at V and 5 bases at J, with 18 bases in the middle. This CDR3 has 14 residues. The CDR3 nucleotides read TGCAGCGCCCGAGGGGGTGGAGGGCACAATGAGCAGTTCTTC. Its protein product is CSARGGGGHNEQFF.

The CDR3 DNA reads as TGCGCCAGCAGCCAAGATTACGGGGAAAACAATGAGCAGTTCTTC. Its translation: CASSQDYGENNEQFF. This chain connects TRBV4-3 to TRBJ2-1, with D possibly matching TRBD2 (5 bases). V shed 0 bases and J shed 5 bases, with 11 bases lying between them. CDR1 LGHNA and CDR2 YSLEER come from the germline V gene. The CDR3 has 15 residues.

The gene calls are TRBV7-2 and TRBJ1-5, with 7 bases that match TRBD1. Trimming at V came to 4 bases and at J to 3 bases, leaving 12 bases not matched to a gene. Germline loops: CDR1 SGHTA, CDR2 FQGNSA. CDR3 length equals 17 residues. The CDR3 spells CASSSGLAGGVNQPQHF. The DNA of the CDR3 is TGTGCCAGCAGCTCCGGTTTGGCAGGGGGTGTCAATCAGCCCCAGCATTTT. Filled out from reference TRBV7-2 and TRBJ1-5, the complete variable domain reads GAGVSQSPSNKVTEKGKDVELRCDPISGHTALYWYRQSLGQGLEFLIYFQGNSAPDKSGLPSDRFSAERTGGSVSTLTIQRTQQEDSAVYLCASSSGLAGGVNQPQHFGDGTRLSIL.

The chain uses TRBV11-3 and TRBJ2-3; D remains unclear. This CDR3 is 12 amino acids long. CDR1 and CDR2 (germline): SGHNT, YENEEA. V lost 4 bases and J 3 bases, leaving 5 bases between the germline ends. CDR3 amino acids: CASSSQTDTQYF. As DNA, the CDR3 is TGTGCCAGCAGCTCCCAGACAGATACGCAGTATTTT.

V gene TRBV18 combines with J gene TRBJ1-1; D remains ambiguous. The ends were cut back, 2 bases at V and 1 base at J, with 11 bases in the middle. This CDR3 has 15 residues. Germline assignment: CDR1 KGHSH and CDR2 LQKENI. The CDR3 DNA sequence: TGTGCCAGCTCACCAGTCGGGTTGAAGAACACTGAAGCTTTCTTT. Residues: CASSPVGLKNTEAFF.

The chain links TRBV29-1 to TRBJ2-3; no clear D gene. CDR1 and CDR2 from the germline V gene are SQVTM and ANQGSEA. V dropped 1 base and J dropped 1 base, with 3 bases sitting between them. The CDR3 is 12 residues long. CDR3 DNA: TGCAGCGTTGAAGGGGGCACAGATACGCAGTATTTT. This codes for CSVEGGTDTQYF.

This rearrangement joins TRBV7-9 to TRBJ2-7; D not resolved. The CDR3 is 12 residues long. The V end was cut by 5 bases, the J end by 3 bases, with 8 bases between. The V gene's germline CDR1 is SEHNR and CDR2 FQNEAQ (reference sequence). CDR3 protein: CASSTTGYEQYF. In nucleotides, the CDR3 is TGTGCCAGCAGCACAACCGGCTACGAGCAGTACTTC.

This chain links TRBV9 with TRBJ2-2, with TRBD2 matching over 7 bases. The trim removed 4 bases at V and 6 bases at J, leaving 9 bases unmatched. CDR1 is SGDLS, CDR2 YYNGEE, per germline. The CDR3 is 15 amino acids. CDR3 sequence: CASSPRGMGSGELFF. The CDR3 region has the DNA TGTGCCAGCAGCCCGCGGGGGATGGGGTCCGGGGAGCTGTTTTTT.

The chain combines TRBV5-1 with TRBJ1-4; TRBD1 aligns across 9 bases. V was pared by 4 bases and J by 7 bases, with 5 bases of the junction left unmatched. The CDR3 length is 14 residues. Germline CDR1 SGHRS, CDR2 YFSETQ. As DNA, the CDR3 is TGCGCCAGCAGCGGGACAGGGAAAGCTGAAAAACTGTTTTTT. It is translated as CASSGTGKAEKLFF.

This chain connects TRBV4-1 to TRBJ2-7; 9 positions match TRBD2. CDR3 length equals 14 residues. J lost 5 bases, V lost 1 base, and 3 bases had no gene match. Germline CDR1 and CDR2: MGHRA and YSYEKL. This CDR3 reads CASSQVLAGHEQYF. The CDR3 coding sequence is TGCGCCAGCAGCCAAGTCCTAGCGGGGCACGAGCAGTACTTC.

The rearrangement uses TRBV19 and TRBJ2-4; TRBD1 might be the D (5 bases). Trimming pared 9 bases from V and 0 bases from J, leaving 21 bases between. This CDR3 is built from 17 residues. Germline lookup yields CDR1 LNHDA and CDR2 SQIVND (reference sequence). The CDR3 reads CASDQGTVLLAKNIQYF. In DNA, the CDR3 is TGTGCCAGCGATCAGGGCACAGTCCTACTAGCCAAAAACATTCAGTACTTC.

The gene calls are TRBV2 and TRBJ1-5; D gene ambiguous. V lost 5 bases, J lost 1 base, and 9 bases lay in between. The CDR3 runs to 14 residues. CDR1 and CDR2 from the germline V gene are SNHLY and FYNNEI. The CDR3 here is CASSYGLSNQPQHF. The CDR3 nucleotides read TGTGCCAGCAGTTACGGACTGAGCAATCAGCCCCAGCATTTT.

The V call is TRBV14, the J call TRBJ1-6; D is possibly TRBD1 (5 bases). This CDR3 comprises 18 residues. Trimming cost V 4 bases and J 2 bases, with 18 bases left between them. Germline-derived CDR1 and CDR2 are SGHDN and FVKESK. The CDR3: CASSPFSAGKTYNSPLHF. CDR3 bases: TGTGCCAGCAGCCCCTTTTCGGCAGGGAAAACCTATAATTCACCCCTCCACTTT.

The chain recombines TRBV5-4 with TRBJ2-7; 8 bases are a match to TRBD2. Per the germline V gene, CDR1 is SGHNT and CDR2 is YYREEE (reference sequence). The CDR3 loop spans 14 amino acids. V lost 4 bases, J lost 7 bases, and 10 bases stayed unmatched. CDR3 sequence: CASSPGGESGEQYF. The CDR3 DNA follows: TGTGCCAGCAGCCCCGGGGGGGAATCGGGAGAGCAGTACTTC.

The V call is TRBV4-1, the J call TRBJ1-1, with a possible D match to TRBD1 (5 bases). The CDR3 totals 16 residues. Germline assignment: CDR1 MGHRA and CDR2 YSYEKL. V lost 2 bases, J lost 0 bases, and 13 bases lay in between. CDR3: CASSQPLGPLNTEAFF. CDR3 nucleotides: TGCGCCAGCAGCCAACCTTTGGGACCTTTGAACACTGAAGCTTTCTTT.

This clone was seen a single time. The V call is TRBV5-4, the J call TRBJ2-1; 7 bases are a match to TRBD2. V trimming: 4 bases; J trimming: 2 bases; junction bases outside the gene matches: 3. In germline, CDR1 is SGHNT, CDR2 YYREEE (reference sequence). This CDR3 has 14 residues. This chain's CDR3 is CASSRGVTYNEQFF. In DNA form, the CDR3 reads TGTGCCAGCAGCCGGGGGGTCACCTACAATGAGCAGTTCTTC.

V and J are TRBV2 and TRBJ1-4; TRBD1 matches 8 bases. The CDR3 contains 15 residues. The V gene end was trimmed by 8 bases and the J gene end by 0 bases; junction bases not matched to a gene: 5. Germline V gene lookup returns CDR1 SNHLY and CDR2 FYNNEI. The CDR3 sequence: CASCDRGTTNEKLFF. The CDR3 DNA reads TGTGCCAGCTGCGACAGGGGAACAACTAATGAAAAACTGTTTTTT.

The V and J genes are TRBV19 and TRBJ2-5; 13 bases fit TRBD2. Germline loops: CDR1 LNHDA, CDR2 SQIVND (reference sequence). This CDR3 comprises 17 residues. Trimming took 5 bases from V and 6 from J; bases not matched to a gene: 12. CDR3 loop: CASSPRGGLAGIKTQYF. The CDR3 DNA reads TGTGCCAGTAGTCCCCGCGGGGGACTAGCGGGAATAAAGACCCAGTACTTC.

The chain employs TRBV9 and TRBJ2-5; the D is unclear. The CDR3 extends over 16 amino acids. Trimming removed 2 bases from V and 1 base from J, with 15 bases in between. In germline, CDR1 is SGDLS, CDR2 YYNGEE. The CDR3: CASSVGPAYLQETQYF. The DNA of the CDR3 is TGTGCCAGCAGCGTCGGCCCGGCCTACCTCCAAGAGACCCAGTACTTC.

The chain has TRBV7-9 and TRBJ1-1, with a weak D call TRBD1 (6 bases). The CDR3 sequence is 15 residues long. Trimming took off 5 bases at V and 4 bases at J, with 17 bases between the two ends. Germline CDR1 and CDR2: SEHNR and FQNEAQ (reference sequence). The CDR3 loop is CASSPEGGRSTEAFF. The CDR3 DNA sequence: TGTGCCAGCAGCCCCGAGGGGGGCAGGAGCACTGAAGCTTTCTTT.

V usage is TRBV12-5 and J usage is TRBJ1-5, with D maybe TRBD1 (6 bases). The germline gives CDR1 LGHNT, CDR2 FRNRAP. With 7 bases removed from V and 1 base from J, the gap between germline ends came to 17 bases. The CDR3 sequence is 16 residues long. The CDR3 DNA reads as TGTGCTAGTGCCGCCCGGACAGTCAACAGCAATCAGCCCCAGCATTTT. Translation gives CASAARTVNSNQPQHF.